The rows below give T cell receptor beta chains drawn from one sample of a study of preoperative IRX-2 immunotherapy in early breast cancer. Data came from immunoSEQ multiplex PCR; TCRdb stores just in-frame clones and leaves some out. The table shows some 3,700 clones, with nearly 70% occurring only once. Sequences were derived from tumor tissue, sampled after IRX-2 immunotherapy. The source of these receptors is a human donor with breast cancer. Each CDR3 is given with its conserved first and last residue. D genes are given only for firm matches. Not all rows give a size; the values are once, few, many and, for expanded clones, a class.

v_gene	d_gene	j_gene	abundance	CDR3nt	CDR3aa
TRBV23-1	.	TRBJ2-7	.	TGCGCCAGCAGTCCAACTAATCGGCGGGAAGATTACGAGCAGTACTTC	CASSPTNRREDYEQYF
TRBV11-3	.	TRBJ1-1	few	TGTGCCAGCAGCTTGGGGGTGGTGAACACTGAAGCTTTCTTT	CASSLGVVNTEAFF
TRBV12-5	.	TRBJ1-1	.	TGTGCTAGTGGCAACACAGGTGGCACTGAAGCTTTCTTT	CASGNTGGTEAFF
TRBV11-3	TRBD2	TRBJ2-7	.	TGTGCCAGCAGCAACAAGCGGGAGATCGACAACGAGCAGTACTTC	CASSNKREIDNEQYF
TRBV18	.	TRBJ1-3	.	TGTGCCAGCTCCCTTGACAATTCTGGAAACACCATATATTTT	CASSLDNSGNTIYF
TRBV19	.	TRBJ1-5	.	TGTGCCAGTAGCGGAGCTGGGCGCGATCAGCCCCAGCATTTT	CASSGAGRDQPQHF
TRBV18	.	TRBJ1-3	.	TGTGCCAGCTCACCCGTTGGGGGAGTTCACTCTGGAAACACCATATATTTT	CASSPVGGVHSGNTIYF
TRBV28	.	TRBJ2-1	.	TGTGCCAGCAGCCGCACGGGGGTTTACAATGAGCAGTTCTTC	CASSRTGVYNEQFF
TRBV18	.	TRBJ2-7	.	TGTGCCAGCTCACTTAGTGGGTTTACGGGAGTTGAGCAGTACTTC	CASSLSGFTGVEQYF
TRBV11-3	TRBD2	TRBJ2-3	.	TGTGCCAGCAGCCCTCGGACTAGCGGGAGGGAAGTAGATACGCAGTATTTT	CASSPRTSGREVDTQYF
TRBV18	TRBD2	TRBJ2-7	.	TGTGCCAGCTCACTGGACCCCGGGACTAGCGGGAGGGCGGGCGAGCAGTACTTC	CASSLDPGTSGRAGEQYF
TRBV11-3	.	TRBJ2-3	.	TGTGCCAGCAGCTTTCGGGGGTCGGACAGGAGCACAGATACGCAGTATTTT	CASSFRGSDRSTDTQYF
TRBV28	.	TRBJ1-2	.	TGTGCCAGCAGCCTACCTCAAGGCTATGGCTACACCTTC	CASSLPQGYGYTF
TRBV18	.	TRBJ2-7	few	TGTGCCAGCTCTCTACTAGCCTCCGAGCAGTACTTC	CASSLLASEQYF
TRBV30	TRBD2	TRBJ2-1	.	TGTGCCTGGACGTGGACTAGCGGGAGAGGAGGTGAGCAGTTCTTC	CAWTWTSGRGGEQFF
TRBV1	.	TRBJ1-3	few	TGCGCCAGCAGCGTTGAGATAAACGGAAACACCATATATTTT	CASSVEINGNTIYF
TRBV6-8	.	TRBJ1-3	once	TGTGCCAGCAGGCGGGTCGGAAACACCATATATTTT	CASRRVGNTIYF
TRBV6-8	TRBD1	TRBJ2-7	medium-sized	TGTGCCAGCAGTTTCACAGGGGGCAGCCTGAACGAGCAGTACTTC	CASSFTGGSLNEQYF
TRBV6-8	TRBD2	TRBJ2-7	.	TGTGCCAGCAGTCCCCGGACTAGCGGTTACTACGAGCAGTACTTC	CASSPRTSGYYEQYF
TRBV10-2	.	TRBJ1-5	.	TGCGCCAGCAGTGAGTATGCAGGCACCCAGCCCCAGCATTTT	CASSEYAGTQPQHF
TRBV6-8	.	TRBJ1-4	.	TGTGCCAGCAGTTATTTTCCACGTACTAATGAAAAACTGTTTTTT	CASSYFPRTNEKLFF
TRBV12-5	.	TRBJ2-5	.	TGTGCTAGTGGTTTGTTGGAGACCCAGTACTTC	CASGLLETQYF
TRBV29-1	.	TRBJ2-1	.	TGCAGCGTGTGTTCAAGCGTTGACAATGAGCAGTTCTTC	CSVCSSVDNEQFF
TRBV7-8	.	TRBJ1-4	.	TGTGCCAGCAGCTTTCGGGGTACTGAAAAACTGTTTTTT	CASSFRGTEKLFF
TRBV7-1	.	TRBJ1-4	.	TGTGCCTCAGCCCTCAGGGCGGCTCGTGAAAAACTGTTTTTT	CASALRAAREKLFF
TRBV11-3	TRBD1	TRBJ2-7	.	TGTGCCAGCAGCCCCGGGACAGGGGGTTTCTACGAGCAGTACTTC	CASSPGTGGFYEQYF
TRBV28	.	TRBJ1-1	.	TGTGCCACCGGGGGGGCGGTGAGTTCGTACACTGAAGCTTTCTTT	CATGGAVSSYTEAFF
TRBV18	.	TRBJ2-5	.	TGTGCCAGCTCACAACGAGGGATTACCGAGACCCAGTACTTC	CASSQRGITETQYF
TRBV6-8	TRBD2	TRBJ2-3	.	TGTGCCAGCAGTTACTCACCGATAGCGGGATCAGATACGCAGTATTTT	CASSYSPIAGSDTQYF
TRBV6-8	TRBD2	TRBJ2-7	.	TGTGCCAGCGGCCCCAGCGGGGGGGATTACGAGCAGTACTTC	CASGPSGGDYEQYF
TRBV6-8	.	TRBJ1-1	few	TGTGCCAGCAGTTACTCGATGGCTCGATCGAACACTGAAGCTTTCTTT	CASSYSMARSNTEAFF
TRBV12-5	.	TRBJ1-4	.	TGTGCCAGCACGCAGGGTAGCTCTAATGAAAAACTGTTTTTT	CASTQGSSNEKLFF
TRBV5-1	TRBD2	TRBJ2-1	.	TGCGCCAGCAGCCCCGCTGGGGCGGGAGTAGCTAGAAATGAGCAGTTCTTC	CASSPAGAGVARNEQFF
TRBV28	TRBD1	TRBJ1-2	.	TGTGCCAGCAGTTACTCCTCGGGACAGGGTGGTGGCTACACCTTC	CASSYSSGQGGGYTF
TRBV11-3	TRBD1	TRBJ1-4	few	TGTGCCAGCAGCTTAGGACAGGGGCGTAATGAAAAACTGTTTTTT	CASSLGQGRNEKLFF
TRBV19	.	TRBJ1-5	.	TGTGCCAGTACCAGGGGAATGGATCAGCCCCAGCATTTT	CASTRGMDQPQHF
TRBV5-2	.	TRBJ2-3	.	TGTGCCAGCAGCCCAACTAGCGGGAGTGCGTCAGATACGCAGTATTTT	CASSPTSGSASDTQYF
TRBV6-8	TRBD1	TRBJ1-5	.	TGTGCCAGCAAGACAGGGAGCAATCAGCCCCAGCATTTT	CASKTGSNQPQHF
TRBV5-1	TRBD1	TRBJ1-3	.	TGCGCCAGCAGCTTGGGGACAGGTAACTCTGGAAACACCATATATTTT	CASSLGTGNSGNTIYF
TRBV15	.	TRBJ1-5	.	TGTGCCACCAGCAGAGGGGAGGGAACTTTGAGCAATCAGCCCCAGCATTTT	CATSRGEGTLSNQPQHF
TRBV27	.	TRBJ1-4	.	TGTGCCAGCAGTTTATGGGGACGGAATGAAAAACTGTTTTTT	CASSLWGRNEKLFF
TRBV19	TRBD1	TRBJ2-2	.	TGTGCCAGTAGTTTCGGACAGGGGGTTTACACCGGGGAGCTGTTTTTT	CASSFGQGVYTGELFF
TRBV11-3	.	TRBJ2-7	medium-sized	TGTGCCAGCAGCTCAACATTTTATAGTAGCTTCCCCTACGAGCAGTACTTC	CASSSTFYSSFPYEQYF
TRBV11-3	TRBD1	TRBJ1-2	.	TGTGCCAGCAGCCCGCGGGACAGCCTAAACTATGGCTACACCTTC	CASSPRDSLNYGYTF